This TCR gamma chain is from a study of γδ T cells in repeated Plasmodium falciparum infection. This CDR3 contains 14 residues. Germline CDR1 reads EGSTGY; CDR2 reads YDSYTSSV. Gammadelta T cells were flow-sorted from PBMC into Vgamma9/Vdelta2+ and Vdelta2-negative populations for bulk analysis. TCRdb reanalysed the multiplex PCR reads with CATT. Of 25,000 to 30,000 gamma-chain clones in the sample, around 2.9% were seen once. This clone was counted at least ten times. A far larger clone is a single base away, which makes a read error likely. At the DNA level, this CDR3 is encoded by other sequences in the same sample as well.

The sequenced sample was gamma-delta T cells from blood. This receptor was obtained from a pool of human donors (malaria-infected and uninfected, not separated). This chain connects TRGV4 to TRGJ1 or TRGJ2. The CDR3 reads CATWDGRVNYKKLF. CDR3 in DNA: TGTGCTACCTGGGATGGGCGGGTGAATTATAAGAAACTCTTT.